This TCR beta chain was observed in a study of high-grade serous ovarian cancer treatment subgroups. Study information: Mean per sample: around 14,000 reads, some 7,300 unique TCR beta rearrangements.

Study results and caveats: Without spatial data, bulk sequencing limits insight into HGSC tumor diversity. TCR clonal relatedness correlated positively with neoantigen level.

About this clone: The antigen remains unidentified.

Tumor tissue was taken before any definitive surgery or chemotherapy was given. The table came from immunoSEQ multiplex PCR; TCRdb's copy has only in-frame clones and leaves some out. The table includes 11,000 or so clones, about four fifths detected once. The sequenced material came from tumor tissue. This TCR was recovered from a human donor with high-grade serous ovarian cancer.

CDR3 bases: TGCGCCAGCAGCCCCGGAGGGGTGGCGGGAGGGAACGAGCAGTACTTC. Translation gives CASSPGGVAGGNEQYF. The rearrangement joins TRBV5-1 to TRBJ2-7, with 9 bases lining up with TRBD2. The CDR3 totals 16 residues. After removal of 4 bases from V and 5 bases from J, the junction contained 13 bases not matched to a gene. Germline CDR1 and CDR2: SGHRS and YFSETQ. Variable domain in full (rest from reference TRBV5-1 and TRBJ2-7): KAGVTQTPRYLIKTRGQQVTLSCSPISGHRSVSWYQQTPGQGLQFLFEYFSETQRNKGNFPGRFSGRQFSNSRSEMNVSTLELGDSALYLCASSPGGVAGGNEQYFGPGTRLTVT.